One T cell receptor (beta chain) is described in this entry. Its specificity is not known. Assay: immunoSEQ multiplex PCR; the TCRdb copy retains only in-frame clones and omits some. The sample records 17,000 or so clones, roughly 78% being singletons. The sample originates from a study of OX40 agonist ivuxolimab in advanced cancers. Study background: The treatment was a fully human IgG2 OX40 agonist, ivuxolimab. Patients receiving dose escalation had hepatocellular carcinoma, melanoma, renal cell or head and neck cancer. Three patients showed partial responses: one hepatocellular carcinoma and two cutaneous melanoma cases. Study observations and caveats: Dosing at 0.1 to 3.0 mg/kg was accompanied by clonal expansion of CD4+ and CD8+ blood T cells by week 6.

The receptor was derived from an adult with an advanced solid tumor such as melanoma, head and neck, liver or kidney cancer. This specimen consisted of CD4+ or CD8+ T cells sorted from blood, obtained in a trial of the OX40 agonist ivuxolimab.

CDR3 region: CASSISAGYSNQPQHF. The DNA of the CDR3 is TGTGCCAGTAGTATATCTGCAGGGTATAGCAATCAGCCCCAGCATTTT. The gene calls are TRBV19 and TRBJ1-5, with TRBD1 as a possible D gene (5 bases). This CDR3 contains 16 residues. Trimming stripped 2 bases from V and 0 bases from J, with 11 bases between. Germline-derived CDR1 and CDR2 are LNHDA and SQIVND (reference sequence).